The 26 T cell receptor beta chains below come from one sample, sequenced in a study of chemoradiotherapy in HPV16-positive cancers. Clones were sequenced by immunoSEQ multiplex PCR, and TCRdb holds only the in-frame ones, with some missing. Of 40,000 to 60,000 clones in the sample, more than 90% are singletons; the top ten hold 2.5% to 4%. Sequencing was performed on blood, taken from a patient who underwent chemoradiotherapy. The receptors shown here come from a human donor with HPV-associated anogenital cancer.

The V gene is TRBV7-3, the J gene TRBJ2-1; 9 bases agree with TRBD2. The CDR3 consists of 16 residues. The ends lost 3 bases at V and 1 base at J; junction bases unmatched: 4. The germline V gene has CDR1 SGHTA and CDR2 FQGTGA. The CDR3 DNA follows: TGTGCCAGCAGCTTTAGGGCGGGAGGGTCCTACAATGAGCAGTTCTTC. This gives the protein CASSFRAGGSYNEQFF.

The chain has TRBV5-1 and TRBJ1-2; no clear D gene. CDR3 length: 12 residues. The germline V gene has CDR1 SGHRS and CDR2 YFSETQ. The V end lost 0 bases, the J end lost 5 bases, and 5 bases lay between the germline ends. CDR3 protein: CASSLGGYGYTF. CDR3 bases: TGCGCCAGCAGCTTGGGTGGTTATGGCTACACCTTC.

This clone was picked up one time. V and J are TRBV5-1 and TRBJ2-2; possible D gene TRBD1, 6 bases. The CDR3 spans 14 residues. V dropped 4 bases and J dropped 4 bases, with 11 bases sitting between them. Germline CDR1 is SGHRS and CDR2 is YFSETQ. The CDR3 region is CASSPGTFTGELFF. CDR3 nucleotides: TGCGCCAGCAGCCCCGGGACATTCACCGGGGAGCTGTTTTTT.

The chain is built from TRBV9 and TRBJ2-7; no firm D call. The CDR3 contains 15 residues. The V end lost 0 bases, the J end lost 2 bases, and 12 bases lay between the germline ends. Looked up from germline, CDR1 is SGDLS and CDR2 is YYNGEE. CDR3 in amino acids: CASSVEVGGAYEQYF. CDR3 in DNA: TGTGCCAGCAGCGTAGAGGTGGGTGGAGCCTACGAGCAGTACTTC.

The V gene is TRBV7-3, the J gene TRBJ2-7, with TRBD1 matching 10 bases. The CDR3 sequence is 15 residues long. CDR1 and CDR2 (germline): SGHTA, FQGTGA. V shed 5 bases and J 3 bases; nucleotides not matched to a gene: 7. In DNA, the CDR3 is TGTGCCAGCAGCCCTGGACAGGGGGTCGACTACGAGCAGTACTTC. This gives the protein CASSPGQGVDYEQYF.

The chain employs TRBV12-5 and TRBJ1-2; 7 bases agree with TRBD1. Trimming at V came to 7 bases and at J to 8 bases, leaving 13 bases not matched to a gene. Germline CDR1 is LGHNT and CDR2 is FRNRAP. This CDR3 is 14 amino acids long. The CDR3, as DNA: TGTGCTAGTGATTCAGGGGGAGTAGGTGTCGGCTACACCTTC. Translating it yields CASDSGGVGVGYTF.

This clone was counted once. V usage is TRBV7-2 and J usage is TRBJ2-7; the match to TRBD2 covers 9 bases. Germline-derived CDR1 and CDR2 are SGHTA and FQGNSA. The CDR3 sequence is 15 residues long. V gave up 2 bases and J gave up 3 bases; unmatched junction bases: 5. Here the CDR3 DNA reads TGTGCCAGCAGCTTATGGGCTAGCGGGAACTACGAGCAGTACTTC. Translated, it gives CASSLWASGNYEQYF.

This clone was seen only once. The DNA for the CDR3 is TGTGCCAGTAGTATAGGGACAGTTCAGCCCCAGCATTTT. Its protein product is CASSIGTVQPQHF. The V call is TRBV19, the J call TRBJ1-5; D may be TRBD1 (6 bases). Germline CDR1 reads LNHDA; CDR2 reads SQIVND (reference sequence). This CDR3 is 13 amino acids long. Trimming pared 1 base from V and 6 bases from J, leaving 7 bases between.

The chain has TRBV5-4 and TRBJ2-2; D is perhaps TRBD1 or TRBD2 (5 bases each). This CDR3 region has 13 residues. Germline V gives CDR1 SGHNT, CDR2 YYREEE (reference sequence). The germline V and J ends were trimmed by 5 bases and 7 bases, with 12 bases remaining between them. The CDR3 region has the DNA TGTGCCAGCAGTCGAGGGGCCGACGGGGAGCTGTTTTTT. Protein: CASSRGADGELFF.

The CDR3 bases are TGTGCCTGGAGTGTAGAAGCAGATACGCAGTATTTT. Encoded protein: CAWSVEADTQYF. The rearrangement uses TRBV30 and TRBJ2-3; D remains ambiguous. Germline V CDR1 and CDR2: GTSNPN, SVGIG (reference sequence). V shed 0 bases and J shed 4 bases, with 5 bases lying between them. The CDR3 has 12 amino acids.

The V and J genes are TRBV6-5 and TRBJ2-3; 7 positions agree with TRBD1. V was clipped by 8 bases and J by 1 base; unmatched bases: 3. CDR3 length equals 13 residues. CDR1 and CDR2 (germline): MNHEY, SVGAGI. CDR3 nucleotides: TGTGCCAGCGGCACAGGGGGCACAGATACGCAGTATTTT. As protein: CASGTGGTDTQYF.

This chain joins TRBV5-8 and TRBJ2-1, with D maybe TRBD2 (6 bases). V dropped 4 bases and J dropped 4 bases, with 9 bases sitting between them. Per germline, CDR1 SGHTS and CDR2 YDEGEE. The CDR3 has 13 amino acids. In DNA, the CDR3 is TGTGCCAGCAGCCGGGGGACGTACAATGAGCAGTTCTTC. As protein: CASSRGTYNEQFF.

V is TRBV30 and J is TRBJ2-7; 10 nucleotides align to TRBD1. Trimming cost V 1 base and J 6 bases; bases outside gene matches: 6. The CDR3 sequence is 14 residues long. Germline lookup yields CDR1 GTSNPN and CDR2 SVGIG (reference sequence). CDR3 bases: TGTGCCTGGAGTGCCGGACAGGGGGTGAGCGAGCAGTACTTC. Translated: CAWSAGQGVSEQYF.

The chain links TRBV10-1 to TRBJ2-3; D gene uncertain. V was trimmed by 2 bases and J by 0 bases, leaving 9 bases between them. The germline gives CDR1 WNHNN, CDR2 SYGVQD (reference sequence). CDR3 length: 15 amino acids. CDR3 DNA sequence: TGCGCCAGCAGTGAGAGGACCTCTAGCACAGATACGCAGTATTTT. This sequence encodes CASSERTSSTDTQYF.

The chain joins TRBV6-6 to TRBJ1-1; D uncertain. Trimming took 5 bases from V and 11 from J, leaving 18 bases between them. There are 13 residues in the CDR3. The germline CDR1 and CDR2 sequences are MNHNY and SVGAGI (reference sequence). DNA of the CDR3: TGTGCCAGCAGTCAAGGACTCGGAGATCGGGCTTTCTTT. Protein product: CASSQGLGDRAFF.

In this sample, this clone turned up once. This sequence joins TRBV13 and TRBJ1-1, with 7 positions matching TRBD1. The CDR3 is 15 residues long. In germline, CDR1 is PRHDT, CDR2 FYEKMQ (reference sequence). V lost 5 bases and J lost 2; bases outside the gene matches: 8. CDR3 residues: CASSIRQGLNTEAFF. As DNA, the CDR3 is TGTGCCAGCAGCATAAGACAGGGCCTCAACACTGAAGCTTTCTTT.

The chain is built from TRBV7-2 and TRBJ2-7; no reliable D call. This CDR3 contains 13 residues. Germline CDR1 reads SGHTA; CDR2 reads FQGNSA. V was clipped by 2 bases and J by 3 bases, with 8 bases between them. CDR3 coding DNA: TGTGCCAGCAGCTTACAGGACGGCTACGAGCAGTACTTC. Residues: CASSLQDGYEQYF.

The chain joins TRBV6-1 to TRBJ1-1; no definite D call. The CDR3 consists of 14 residues. The germline V gene has CDR1 MNHNS and CDR2 SASEGT. V lost 3 bases, J lost 3 bases, and 11 bases lay in between. CDR3 in DNA: TGTGCCAGCAGTGATCGCCCAACGGACACTGAAGCTTTCTTT. Protein product: CASSDRPTDTEAFF.

The V gene is TRBV5-4, the J gene TRBJ1-1, with D maybe TRBD1 (5 bases). The CDR3 extends over 17 amino acids. CDR1 is SGHNT, CDR2 YYREEE, per germline (reference sequence). Trimming left V 0 bases short and J 6 bases short, with 21 bases between. The CDR3 bases are TGTGCCAGCAGCTTGGAAGGAGGGGCCGGGGTAAGCTCTGAAGCTTTCTTT. This translates into CASSLEGGAGVSSEAFF.

This chain links TRBV7-6 with TRBJ2-1; unclear D gene. This CDR3 has 16 residues. Germline V gene data show CDR1 as SGHVS and CDR2 as FNYEAQ. Trimming shortened V by 2 bases and J by 0 bases, and 11 bases separated the two germline ends. The CDR3: CASSLMGTSSYNEQFF. CDR3 nucleotide sequence: TGTGCCAGCAGCTTAATGGGTACGAGCTCCTACAATGAGCAGTTCTTC.

This rearrangement joins TRBV6-6 to TRBJ1-2, with TRBD1 matching 9 bases. J gave up 6 bases and V 5 bases, and 10 bases lay outside the gene matches. The CDR3 extends over 15 amino acids. CDR1 and CDR2 from the germline V gene are MNHNY and SVGAGI (reference sequence). The CDR3 sequence: CASSPLDRGEHGYTF. The DNA of the CDR3 is TGTGCCAGCAGTCCCTTGGACAGGGGTGAACATGGCTACACCTTC.

This chain uses TRBV9 with TRBJ1-3, with D maybe TRBD1 (5 bases). The CDR3 is 16 amino acids. Trimming took 2 bases from V and 0 from J, leaving 12 bases between them. Germline CDR1 and CDR2: SGDLS and YYNGEE. The CDR3 sequence: CASSVVDGGSGNTIYF. The CDR3 DNA reads as TGTGCCAGCAGCGTGGTTGACGGGGGCTCTGGAAACACCATATATTTT.

The chain combines TRBV5-6 with TRBJ1-2; 9 nucleotides agree with TRBD1. CDR3 size: 15 residues. CDR1 SGHDT and CDR2 YYEEEE come from the germline V gene. The ends lost 1 base at V and 6 bases at J; junction bases unmatched: 7. The CDR3 region has the DNA TGTGCCAGCAGCTTGTGGGTGGGACAGGGAAATGGCTACACCTTC. Its protein is CASSLWVGQGNGYTF.

The chain couples TRBV5-6 to TRBJ1-6; possible D gene TRBD1, 5 bases. The CDR3 is 15 residues long. The ends were cut back, 5 bases at V and 5 bases at J, with 14 bases in the middle. Germline assignment: CDR1 SGHDT and CDR2 YYEEEE. The CDR3 nucleotides are TGTGCCAGCAGGACCAGGGTATCGCATAATTCACCCCTCCACTTT. Its protein is CASRTRVSHNSPLHF.

The V and J genes are TRBV18 and TRBJ1-1; D is unclear. The V end was cut by 2 bases, the J end by 1 base, with 8 bases between. The CDR3 is 14 residues long. Germline-derived CDR1 and CDR2 are KGHSH and LQKENI. The CDR3 DNA reads TGTGCCAGCTCACCAGGGCTGCAGAACACTGAAGCTTTCTTT. Protein sequence: CASSPGLQNTEAFF.

V and J are TRBV5-1 and TRBJ2-2; perhaps TRBD2 as D (5 bases). This CDR3 contains 13 residues. The V end lost 6 bases, the J end lost 6 bases, and 12 bases lay between the germline ends. From germline, CDR1 is SGHRS and CDR2 YFSETQ. The CDR3 here is CASNVEGAGELFF. The CDR3 DNA reads as TGCGCCAGCAACGTCGAGGGCGCCGGGGAGCTGTTTTTT. The full variable domain, in which reference TRBV5-1 and TRBJ2-2 provide the parts outside the CDR3, is KAGVTQTPRYLIKTRGQQVTLSCSPISGHRSVSWYQQTPGQGLQFLFEYFSETQRNKGNFPGRFSGRQFSNSRSEMNVSTLELGDSALYLCASNVEGAGELFFGEGSRLTVL.